The present T cell receptor beta chain was sequenced within a study of blood T cell repertoires in COVID-19. Whole-study context: Samples taken during acute and convalescent COVID-19 were collected in the United States, Italy and Spain. PBMCs, B-cell-depleted T cells, or T cells were the source of the cDNA or gDNA that made up the material.

The CDR3 extends over 14 amino acids. Germline-derived CDR1 and CDR2 are SGHRS and YFSETQ. The V and J ends lost 4 bases and 4 bases respectively, with 14 bases between them. As originally analysed: By means of reference gene primer amplification, nucleated cell counts were estimated. Clones were sequenced by immunoSEQ multiplex PCR, and TCRdb holds only the in-frame ones, with some missing. V, J and clone size are taken as reported in that table, and D and trimming were inferred from the DNA itself. This table has roughly 100,000 clones, under 90% appearing once. V is TRBV5-1 and J is TRBJ1-1; D is unclear. This TCR was sampled from a woman aged 60-75 years with acute or convalescent COVID-19. The material sequenced was peripheral blood. The CDR3 DNA sequence: TGCGCCAGCAGCGGAAGCATTGGAGGCACTGAAGCTTTCTTT. This encodes CASSGSIGGTEAFF.